These 2 T cell receptor beta chains originate from one sample sequenced in a study of cytomegalovirus exposure and HLA in healthy donors. The PCR had 60 Vbeta and 13 Jbeta primers. The data were produced by immunoSEQ multiplex PCR, yet TCRdb's version contains in-frame clones alone and is incomplete. The table lists around 190,000 clones. The sequencing sample was made of PBMCs. The receptor source for this set is a woman aged 30 to 39 in good health and CMV-seropositive.

The V call is TRBV19, the J call TRBJ1-2, with 8 positions matching TRBD1. Per germline, CDR1 LNHDA and CDR2 SQIVND (reference sequence). J lost 4 bases, V lost 9 bases, and 4 bases had no gene match. The CDR3 has 12 amino acids. CDR3 in DNA: TGTGCCAGCCGGACAGGGTTCTATGGCTACACCTTC. It specifies CASRTGFYGYTF.

The CDR3 DNA reads as TGTGCCAGCAGTCGATACACCCTCAGGGCTTTGAACACTGAAGCTTTCTTT. Translating gives CASSRYTLRALNTEAFF. The gene calls are TRBV11-2 and TRBJ1-1; possibly TRBD1 for D (5 bases). Germline V gene data show CDR1 as SGHAT and CDR2 as FQNNGV. The CDR3 runs 17 residues. Trimming removed 6 bases from V and 0 bases from J, with 20 bases in between.